Sequencing of this T cell receptor beta chain was carried out in a study of T cells in Graves' hyperthyroidism and ophthalmopathy. Study-wide background: Peripheral blood sampling occurred at initial diagnosis, before any treatment.

The TCR beta CDR3 regions underwent amplification using RNA transcripts as the source. HTBI primers were used for first-round RT-PCR of the TCR CDR3. A single record per CDR3 protein comes from TCRdb applying MiXCR to the multiplex PCR reads. The profile covers some 460,000 distinct CDR3 sequences, with about a sixth appearing a single time and 14% taken by the ten largest. Those patients with uncontrolled infection, other autoimmune disease, pregnancy or lactation were excluded. Thyroid ultrasound, orbital computed tomography, clinical symptoms, and serum thyroxine and TRAb underpinned diagnoses. V gave up 5 bases and J gave up 6 bases; unmatched junction bases: 9. The CDR3 spans 15 residues. Germline V gene lookup returns CDR1 LNHDA and CDR2 SQIVND (reference sequence).

The TCR comes from a woman between 18 and 29 years old with Graves' hyperthyroidism. The sample comprised blood. The gene calls are TRBV19 and TRBJ1-5; 8 nucleotides agree with TRBD1. CDR3: CASSSPDRDRQPQHF. CDR3 coding DNA: TGTGCCAGTAGTTCCCCGGACAGGGATCGTCAGCCCCAGCATTTT.